These 18 T cell receptor beta chains were all obtained from the same sample, sequenced in a study of post-analysis software for immune sequencing data. cDNA libraries for TCR beta contained unique molecular identifiers. MiXCR, run by TCRdb on the PCR reads, gives a single entry per CDR3 protein. Of some 800,000 distinct CDR3 sequences detected, more than 45% appear once; the ten largest clones hold roughly 4.9%. Overall study findings and caveats: TRBV5-6, TRBV5-1 and TRBV20-1 were among five TRBV segments more frequent in patients than controls.

The antigens for these receptors are not known. The source material was blood. The receptors come from a girl between 5 and 17 years old with multiple sclerosis.

The J gene is TRBJ2-5, the V gene TRBV25-1; 7 bases are a match to TRBD2. Unmatched junction bases numbered 6, after V lost 7 bases and J lost 1 base. CDR3 length: 14 amino acids. Germline V CDR1 and CDR2: MGHDK, SYGVNS. CDR3 protein: CASTASGFQETQYF. The CDR3 bases are TGTGCCAGCACGGCTAGCGGATTCCAAGAGACCCAGTACTTC.

The chain couples TRBV4-1 to TRBJ2-3; TRBD1 might be the D (6 bases). The germline V gene has CDR1 MGHRA and CDR2 YSYEKL. Trimming took 0 bases from V and 3 from J, leaving 16 bases between them. The CDR3 is made up of 17 amino acids. This chain's CDR3 is CASSQDKGGIGTDTQYF. The CDR3 DNA is TGCGCCAGCAGCCAAGATAAAGGGGGAATTGGTACAGATACGCAGTATTTT.

This chain uses TRBV12-3 or TRBV12-4 with TRBJ2-1; 10 bases fit TRBD2. There are 18 residues in the CDR3. The V and J ends lost 3 bases and 4 bases, in that order; junction bases with no gene match: 12. CDR3 sequence (DNA): TGTGCCAGCAGTTTGCGGACTAGCGGTAAGAGCTCTTACAATGAGCAGTTCTTC. The encoded protein is CASSLRTSGKSSYNEQFF.

This clonotype came up a few times. The genes are TRBV13 and TRBJ2-7; the D gene could be TRBD1 or TRBD2 (5 bases each). The length of the CDR3 is 16 residues. The germline gives CDR1 PRHDT, CDR2 FYEKMQ (reference sequence). Deletions cut 2 bases from V and 0 bases from J, with 14 bases between. CDR3 sequence reads: CASSLRGALSSYEQYF. CDR3 nucleotide sequence: TGTGCCAGCAGCTTAAGAGGGGCTCTGAGCTCCTACGAGCAGTACTTC.

This clonotype was recorded a few times. The chain carries TRBV6-1 and TRBJ2-1; D uncertain. The CDR3 has 15 amino acids. Germline assignment: CDR1 MNHNS and CDR2 SASEGT. V was pared by 2 bases and J by 6 bases, with 14 bases between. CDR3 amino acids: CASSESPFALNEQFF. The CDR3 coding sequence is TGTGCCAGCAGTGAATCGCCCTTTGCTCTCAATGAGCAGTTCTTC.

The V call is TRBV12-3 or TRBV12-4, the J call TRBJ1-5; 8 nucleotides line up with TRBD1. CDR3 length: 18 amino acids. V lost 3 bases to trimming and J lost 3 bases; unmatched junction nucleotides: 13. The CDR3 here is CASSLAGGGTGNNQPQHF. The CDR3 DNA sequence: TGTGCCAGCAGTTTGGCGGGAGGGGGGACAGGCAACAATCAGCCCCAGCATTTT.

The chain joins TRBV27 to TRBJ1-2; the D gene is possibly TRBD1 (6 bases). Germline V gives CDR1 MNHEY, CDR2 SMNVEV (reference sequence). The CDR3 loop spans 15 amino acids. V was shortened by 5 bases and J by 8 bases, with 21 bases between the two germline ends. CDR3 DNA sequence: TGTGCCAGCAGTGCAACAGGGAGCGTTAGTAGGGGCTACACCTTC. It codes for CASSATGSVSRGYTF.

The chain combines TRBV6-6 with TRBJ1-1; D might be TRBD1 (6 bases). Germline CDR1 MNHNY, CDR2 SVGAGI (reference sequence). Trimming pared 4 bases from V and 9 bases from J, leaving 21 bases between. The CDR3 is 15 residues long. The CDR3 DNA follows: TGTGCCAGCAGTTCCTGGACAGCGGGGGGAGGACAAGCTTTCTTT. Translated: CASSSWTAGGGQAFF.

The chain couples TRBV11-2 to TRBJ2-1; TRBD2 matches 7 bases. The CDR3 covers 16 residues. With V trimmed by 5 bases and J by 4 bases, 11 bases remained unmatched. Germline V gene sequence: CDR1 SGHAT, CDR2 FQNNGV. For the CDR3, the DNA is TGTGCCAGCAGCCTCCTACCTAGCGGAACATACAATGAGCAGTTCTTC. The encoded protein is CASSLLPSGTYNEQFF.

The rearrangement uses TRBV27 and TRBJ2-1; 7 positions match TRBD2. Germline CDR1 reads MNHEY; CDR2 reads SMNVEV (reference sequence). V shed 4 bases, J shed 3 bases, and the junction held 9 bases outside the gene matches. The CDR3 loop spans 16 amino acids. The CDR3 loop is CASSSTPSGLYNEQFF. The CDR3 DNA is TGTGCCAGCAGTTCCACCCCTAGCGGCCTCTACAATGAGCAGTTCTTC.

This chain links TRBV6-6 with TRBJ2-7; TRBD1 agrees at 11 bases. Germline CDR1 is MNHNY and CDR2 is SVGAGI (reference sequence). J was trimmed by 6 bases and V by 6 bases; bases with no gene match: 16. This CDR3 is 17 amino acids long. The CDR3 here is CASSYDPGQGAQGEQYF. In DNA, the CDR3 is TGTGCCAGCAGCTATGATCCCGGACAGGGGGCGCAAGGCGAGCAGTACTTC.

The CDR3 DNA reads as TGTGCCATCAGTGAGGGGGAGATCTACTACGAGCAGTACTTC. This gives the protein CAISEGEIYYEQYF. The chain combines TRBV10-3 with TRBJ2-7; perhaps TRBD2 as D (5 bases). Germline CDR1 ENHRY, CDR2 SYGVKD. The CDR3 sequence is 14 residues long. Trimming left V 2 bases short and J 3 bases short, with 11 bases between.

The chain is built from TRBV5-1 and TRBJ2-1; no firm D call. CDR3 length: 14 amino acids. V lost 3 bases to trimming and J lost 7 bases, with 14 bases between them. Germline V CDR1 and CDR2: SGHRS, YFSETQ. CDR3 sequence reads: CASSSVEVWNEQFF. CDR3 DNA sequence: TGCGCCAGCAGCTCTGTTGAGGTGTGGAATGAGCAGTTCTTC. The variable domain in full, with the rest retrieved from reference TRBV5-1 and TRBJ2-1, is KAGVTQTPRYLIKTRGQQVTLSCSPISGHRSVSWYQQTPGQGLQFLFEYFSETQRNKGNFPGRFSGRQFSNSRSEMNVSTLELGDSALYLCASSSVEVWNEQFFGPGTRLTVL.

The J gene is TRBJ2-1, the V gene TRBV7-9, with TRBD2 identical over 12 bases. CDR3 size: 17 residues. The germline V gene has CDR1 SEHNR and CDR2 FQNEAQ (reference sequence). V shed 0 bases and J 7 bases; nucleotides not matched to a gene: 7. CDR3 amino acids: CASSLAISSGRGNEQFF. CDR3 coding DNA: TGTGCCAGCAGCTTAGCAATCTCTAGCGGGAGGGGAAATGAGCAGTTCTTC.

The gene calls are TRBV28 and TRBJ1-1; 7 bases map to TRBD1. Germline assignment: CDR1 MDHEN and CDR2 SYDVKM. Trimming removed 6 bases from V and 3 bases from J; junction bases left unmatched: 7. The CDR3 loop spans 14 amino acids. CDR3 sequence: CASRPQGEDTEAFF. CDR3 DNA sequence: TGTGCCAGCAGACCCCAGGGGGAGGACACTGAAGCTTTCTTT. Together with reference TRBV28 and TRBJ1-1, the CDR3 gives the full variable domain: DVKVTQSSRYLVKRTGEKVFLECVQDMDHENMFWYRQDPGLGLRLIYFSYDVKMKEKGDIPEGYSVSREKKERFSLILESASTNQTSMYLCASRPQGEDTEAFFGQGTRLTVV.

In its sample, this clonotype was seen a few times. The chain has TRBV6-2 or TRBV6-3 and TRBJ2-1, with 11 bases identical to TRBD2. V dropped 5 bases and J dropped 4; count of bases not matched to a gene: 7. CDR1 and CDR2 (germline): MNHEY, SVGEGT. The CDR3 has 16 amino acids. CDR3 residues: CASSAYSGRGYNEQFF. The CDR3 DNA sequence: TGTGCCAGCAGTGCCTATAGCGGGAGGGGGTACAATGAGCAGTTCTTC.

The chain combines TRBV5-6 with TRBJ2-3; no firm D call. Trimming removed 2 bases from V and 2 bases from J, with 12 bases in between. CDR1 and CDR2 (germline): SGHDT, YYEEEE. The CDR3 contains 15 residues. Here the CDR3 DNA reads TGTGCCAGCAGCTTACGACTTCCCCACACAGATACGCAGTATTTT. As protein: CASSLRLPHTDTQYF.

This clonotype was counted a few times. As DNA, the CDR3 is TGCGCCAGCAGTGAGGGGTACAGGGAGGCGAGCACTGAAGCTTTCTTT. Protein product: CASSEGYREASTEAFF. The gene calls are TRBV10-2 and TRBJ1-1; D possibly corresponds to TRBD1 (6 bases). The germline gives CDR1 WSHSY, CDR2 SAAADI. The CDR3 contains 16 residues. The V end lost 2 bases, the J end lost 4 bases, and 17 bases lay between the germline ends.